One sample yielded the 23 T cell receptor beta chains listed below, sequenced in a study of cytomegalovirus exposure and HLA in healthy donors. PCR was performed using 60 Vbeta and 13 Jbeta primers. Clones were read by immunoSEQ multiplex PCR, and TCRdb kept only the in-frame ones, dropping some. The sample includes 130,000 or so clones, just under 80% of them seen just once. The sample was PBMCs. The receptors derive from a man aged 25 to 45 in good health and CMV-seronegative.

V usage is TRBV7-8 and J usage is TRBJ1-2, with 7 nucleotides matching TRBD1. The CDR3 contains 14 residues. The V segment lost 2 bases and the J segment 2 bases; nucleotides outside the gene matches: 2. Germline V gene sequence: CDR1 SGHVS, CDR2 FQNEAQ. CDR3 coding DNA: TGTGCCAGCAGCTTAAAGACAGGGAACTATGGCTACACCTTC. This sequence encodes CASSLKTGNYGYTF.

This chain links TRBV7-2 with TRBJ1-4, with a possible D match to TRBD1 (6 bases). Trimming left V 5 bases short and J 3 bases short, with 10 bases between. This CDR3 spans 14 amino acids. Germline CDR1 is SGHTA and CDR2 is FQGNSA. CDR3 nucleotides: TGTGCCAGCAGCCGGACAGCCTCTAATGAAAAACTGTTTTTT. Protein sequence: CASSRTASNEKLFF.

This clone has a single count. The chain has TRBV5-6 and TRBJ1-5, with TRBD1 matching over 7 bases. Losses at the gene ends were 2 bases for V and 7 bases for J; bases not matched to a gene: 12. CDR1 is SGHDT, CDR2 YYEEEE, per germline. The CDR3 consists of 16 residues. CDR3 loop: CASSLGGAASGQPQHF. DNA of the CDR3: TGTGCCAGCAGCTTAGGGGGCGCCGCTTCTGGACAGCCCCAGCATTTT.

J is TRBJ2-5 and V is TRBV18; weak D call: TRBD1 (6 bases). Deletions cut 0 bases from V and 5 bases from J, with 16 bases between. The germline CDR1 and CDR2 sequences are KGHSH and LQKENI. This CDR3 comprises 16 residues. Here the CDR3 reads CASSPPGRGMLETQYF. Written as DNA, the CDR3 is TGTGCCAGCTCACCACCGGGCAGGGGAATGTTGGAGACCCAGTACTTC.

This chain links TRBV7-2 with TRBJ2-7; 8 positions agree with TRBD1. CDR1 and CDR2 (germline): SGHTA, FQGNSA. Unmatched junction bases numbered 16, after V lost 2 bases and J lost 7 bases. The CDR3 runs 17 residues. CDR3 nucleotide sequence: TGTGCCAGCAGCTTATGGCTCGGTGGCAGGGGGCGTCAAGAGCAGTACTTC. Translation gives CASSLWLGGRGRQEQYF.

The J gene is TRBJ2-5, the V gene TRBV29-1, with 9 nucleotides matching TRBD1. The CDR3 is made up of 12 amino acids. J gave up 5 bases and V 4 bases, and 2 bases lay outside the gene matches. The germline CDR1 and CDR2 sequences are SQVTM and ANQGSEA. This chain's CDR3 is CSVGTGAETQYF. The CDR3 DNA is TGCAGCGTTGGGACAGGGGCCGAGACCCAGTACTTC.

The rearrangement uses TRBV5-6 and TRBJ2-3; 7 bases agree with TRBD2. Germline values: CDR1 SGHDT, CDR2 YYEEEE. This CDR3 has 13 residues. V gave up 4 bases and J gave up 1 base; unmatched junction bases: 0. This chain's CDR3 is CASSRGGTDTQYF. Here the CDR3 DNA reads TGTGCCAGCAGCCGGGGGGGCACAGATACGCAGTATTTT.

This clone appeared a single time. The gene calls are TRBV5-1 and TRBJ2-2, with a tentative D call TRBD2 (6 bases). CDR3 length equals 15 residues. Germline V gene data show CDR1 as SGHRS and CDR2 as YFSETQ. The ends were cut back, 3 bases at V and 1 base at J, with 10 bases in the middle. In DNA form, the CDR3 reads TGCGCCAGCAGCTGGGCCGGGAGGAACACCGGGGAGCTGTTTTTT. It encodes CASSWAGRNTGELFF.

The chain is built from TRBV6-1 and TRBJ2-7; tentatively, D is TRBD1 (7 bases). The CDR3 runs 17 residues. Looked up from germline, CDR1 is MNHNS and CDR2 is SASEGT. Trimming took off 2 bases at V and 2 bases at J, with 19 bases between the two ends. The CDR3 DNA sequence: TGTGCCAGCAGTGAATTGGAGGGGGCAGGCAAGACCTACGAGCAGTACTTC. Protein sequence: CASSELEGAGKTYEQYF.

This clone was seen only a few times. The V and J genes are TRBV27 and TRBJ2-3, with 7 bases identical to TRBD2. The CDR3 totals 14 residues. Germline V gene lookup returns CDR1 MNHEY and CDR2 SMNVEV (reference sequence). V lost 7 bases and J lost 2; bases outside the gene matches: 6. The CDR3 region has the DNA TGTGCCAGCACTAGCGGCCCACACACAGATACGCAGTATTTT. Residues: CASTSGPHTDTQYF.

The chain carries TRBV7-9 and TRBJ2-3; the D is unclear. V was trimmed by 3 bases and J by 0 bases, leaving 4 bases between them. The CDR3 runs 13 residues. Germline CDR1 is SEHNR and CDR2 is FQNEAQ (reference sequence). Written as DNA, the CDR3 is TGTGCCAGCAGCTTTCAGAGCACAGATACGCAGTATTTT. Amino acid sequence: CASSFQSTDTQYF. The whole variable domain, remainder taken from reference TRBV7-9 and TRBJ2-3, is DTGVSQNPRHKITKRGQNVTFRCDPISEHNRLYWYRQTLGQGPEFLTYFQNEAQLEKSRLLSDRFSAERPKGSFSTLEIQRTEQGDSAMYLCASSFQSTDTQYFGPGTRLTVL.

The chain combines TRBV13 with TRBJ2-7, with D possibly TRBD2 on 5 matching bases. The V gene's germline CDR1 is PRHDT and CDR2 FYEKMQ (reference sequence). The CDR3 sequence is 14 residues long. Trimming shortened V by 0 bases and J by 2 bases, and 8 bases separated the two germline ends. The CDR3 DNA is TGTGCCAGCAGCTTAGGTTCGGGAACCTACGAGCAGTACTTC. It specifies CASSLGSGTYEQYF.

This clone was counted a single time. The chain employs TRBV5-6 and TRBJ2-1; D might be TRBD2 (7 bases). The CDR3 is made up of 16 amino acids. Germline V lookup: CDR1 SGHDT, CDR2 YYEEEE. V lost 1 base to trimming and J lost 4 bases, with 15 bases between them. This CDR3 reads CASSLLEGGVYNEQFF. The CDR3, as DNA: TGTGCCAGCAGCTTGCTCGAGGGGGGGGTTTACAATGAGCAGTTCTTC. Based on the CDR3 plus reference TRBV5-6 and TRBJ2-1, the full variable domain is DAGVTQSPTHLIKTRGQQVTLRCSPKSGHDTVSWYQQALGQGPQFIFQYYEEEERQRGNFPDRFSGHQFPNYSSELNVNALLLGDSALYLCASSLLEGGVYNEQFFGPGTRLTVL.

The chain uses TRBV5-4 and TRBJ2-3; 7 bases match TRBD1. This CDR3 spans 14 amino acids. Germline-derived CDR1 and CDR2 are SGHNT and YYREEE (reference sequence). Germline trimming cut 4 bases from V and 1 base from J; bases unmatched to any gene: 3. The CDR3, as DNA: TGTGCCAGCAGCCCCGGACAGGGCACAGATACGCAGTATTTT. Translated: CASSPGQGTDTQYF.

The chain uses TRBV5-1 and TRBJ2-7, with TRBD1 identical over 10 bases. The CDR3 extends over 16 amino acids. The germline CDR1 and CDR2 sequences are SGHRS and YFSETQ. After removal of 0 bases from V and 3 bases from J, the junction contained 6 bases not matched to a gene. This CDR3 is CASSLGPGQGSYEQYF. The CDR3 DNA follows: TGCGCCAGCAGCTTGGGTCCGGGACAGGGGAGCTACGAGCAGTACTTC.

This chain connects TRBV7-2 to TRBJ1-1, with D uncertain. The length of the CDR3 is 13 residues. Trimming stripped 5 bases from V and 1 base from J, with 8 bases between. From germline, CDR1 is SGHTA and CDR2 FQGNSA. The CDR3 here is CASSVQPNTEAFF. In DNA, the CDR3 is TGTGCCAGCAGCGTACAGCCGAACACTGAAGCTTTCTTT. The full variable domain, its missing parts supplied by reference TRBV7-2 and TRBJ1-1, is GAGVSQSPSNKVTEKGKDVELRCDPISGHTALYWYRQSLGQGLEFLIYFQGNSAPDKSGLPSDRFSAERTGGSVSTLTIQRTQQEDSAVYLCASSVQPNTEAFFGQGTRLTVV.

In DNA, the CDR3 is TGTGCCATCAGTGACAGAACTTCTGGGGAGCAGTACTTC. Protein sequence: CAISDRTSGEQYF. The rearrangement joins TRBV10-3 to TRBJ2-5; a weak D match, TRBD2 (5 bases). With 3 bases removed from V and 11 bases from J, the gap between germline ends came to 16 bases. The length of the CDR3 is 13 residues. Germline lookup yields CDR1 ENHRY and CDR2 SYGVKD.

In its sample, this clone was seen once. V usage is TRBV9 and J usage is TRBJ2-5; TRBD1 agrees at 7 bases. Germline V lookup: CDR1 SGDLS, CDR2 YYNGEE. J gave up 6 bases and V 6 bases, and 14 bases lay outside the gene matches. There are 15 residues in the CDR3. The CDR3 spells CASIHRRQGMKTQYF. The CDR3 coding sequence is TGTGCCAGCATTCATAGGCGACAGGGTATGAAGACCCAGTACTTC.

The chain recombines TRBV7-8 with TRBJ2-5; 11 positions match TRBD2. The V and J ends lost 2 bases and 5 bases, in that order; junction bases with no gene match: 4. The V gene's germline CDR1 is SGHVS and CDR2 FQNEAQ. The CDR3 is made up of 15 amino acids. CDR3 sequence reads: CASSLSASGRETQYF. CDR3 nucleotide sequence: TGTGCCAGCAGCTTATCGGCTAGCGGGAGGGAGACCCAGTACTTC.

The V and J genes are TRBV2 and TRBJ1-1; D is unresolved. This CDR3 contains 13 residues. Looked up from germline, CDR1 is SNHLY and CDR2 is FYNNEI. V was pared by 1 base and J by 7 bases, with 10 bases between. CDR3 in amino acids: CASSEGLRIEAFF. Written as DNA, the CDR3 is TGTGCCAGCAGTGAAGGACTTAGAATTGAAGCTTTCTTT.

The V call is TRBV27, the J call TRBJ2-1, with 13 bases matching TRBD2. J gave up 6 bases and V 5 bases, and 4 bases lay outside the gene matches. The CDR3 covers 15 residues. Germline V gives CDR1 MNHEY, CDR2 SMNVEV (reference sequence). CDR3 nucleotides: TGTGCCAGCAGTCGGACTAGCGGGAGTGTCAATGAGCAGTTCTTC. Translation: CASSRTSGSVNEQFF.

The count of this clone is one. The chain uses TRBV5-1 and TRBJ2-5, with D possibly matching TRBD2 (5 bases). The CDR3 spans 14 residues. Trimming pared 0 bases from V and 3 bases from J, leaving 9 bases between. Germline CDR1 SGHRS, CDR2 YFSETQ. CDR3 loop: CASSLGGGEETQYF. The CDR3 nucleotides read TGCGCCAGCAGCTTGGGAGGAGGCGAAGAGACCCAGTACTTC.

The chain links TRBV4-1 to TRBJ2-7; 7 bases are shared with TRBD2. Per germline, CDR1 MGHRA and CDR2 YSYEKL. The trim removed 4 bases at V and 6 bases at J, leaving 9 bases unmatched. CDR3 length: 14 residues. The CDR3 DNA sequence: TGCGCCAGCAGCCTCGGGACTACAGGCCGCGAGCAGTACTTC. Its protein is CASSLGTTGREQYF.